This T cell receptor beta chain originates from a study of blood T cell repertoires in COVID-19. Sequenced by immunoSEQ multiplex PCR; TCRdb stores in-frame clones only, minus some. Of around 450,000 clones listed, 90% are singletons. The CDR3 has 13 residues. V lost 0 bases and J lost 4, with 7 bases in between. The germline CDR1 and CDR2 sequences are SGHRS and YFSETQ. The participants were between about 18 and 90 years old and came from under 25 US areas. Participants' own reports of clinical history determined their cohort assignment. V and J are TRBV5-1 and TRBJ1-1; D uncertain. The sample comprised PBMCs or T cells enriched from blood (not recorded which). This TCR was recovered from a man aged 18 to 35 who had recovered from COVID-19. The DNA for the CDR3 is TGCGCCAGCAGCTTGGATTCCGGCACTGAAGCTTTCTTT. This sequence encodes CASSLDSGTEAFF.